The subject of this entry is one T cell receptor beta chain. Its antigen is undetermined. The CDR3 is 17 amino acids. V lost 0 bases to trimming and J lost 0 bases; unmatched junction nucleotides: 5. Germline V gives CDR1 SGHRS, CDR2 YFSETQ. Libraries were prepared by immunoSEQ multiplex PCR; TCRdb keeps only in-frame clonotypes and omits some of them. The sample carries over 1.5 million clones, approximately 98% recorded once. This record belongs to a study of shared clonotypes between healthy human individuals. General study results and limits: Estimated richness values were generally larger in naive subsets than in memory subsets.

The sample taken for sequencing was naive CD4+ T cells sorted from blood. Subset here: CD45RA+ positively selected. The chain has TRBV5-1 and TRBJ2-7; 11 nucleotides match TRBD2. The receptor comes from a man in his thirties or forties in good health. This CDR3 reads CASSLGLAGTSSYEQYF. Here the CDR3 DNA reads TGCGCCAGCAGCTTGGGACTAGCGGGGACCAGCTCCTACGAGCAGTACTTC.